The clone carrying this T cell receptor beta chain appeared once. Assay used: immunoSEQ multiplex PCR; TCRdb lists only in-frame clones, some missing. The repertoire consists of over 75,000 clones, with over 75% occurring once and the leading ten covering 2% to 2.5%. Time point noted: after dendritic cell vaccination, including at tumor progression/relapse. The data were taken from a study of glioma-infiltrating T cells after dendritic cell vaccination. Study background: Patients received three intradermal dendritic cell vaccine injections at biweekly intervals.

This CDR3 has 13 amino acids. V gave up 7 bases and J gave up 5 bases, with 12 bases separating them. Germline-derived CDR1 and CDR2 are MNHNS and SASEGT. The chain combines TRBV6-1 with TRBJ1-5; D is possibly TRBD1 (6 bases). Sequencing used blood, obtained after dendritic cell vaccination. This clonotype originated in a human donor with glioblastoma. DNA of the CDR3: TGTGCCAGCAATGGGACACCCGATCAGCCCCAGCATTTT. Its translation is CASNGTPDQPQHF.